The T cell receptor (beta chain) under discussion was sequenced for a study of shared clonotypes between healthy human individuals. In the study overall: Aged 18 to 49, the donors were a couple of women and three men. Study-level results: A few donors had 5% to 6% of their naive CD4 clonotypes in common. The sampled material consisted only of blood, and tissue repertoires are likely to differ. Rarefaction indicated that sorted-subset sequencing remained incomplete although depth was large.

Some clones are missing from TCRdb's copy, which holds only in-frame ones; the method was immunoSEQ multiplex PCR. The table has about 2,500,000 clones, around 94% seen once. The CDR3 sequence is 14 residues long. Trimming pared 4 bases from V and 7 bases from J, leaving 16 bases between. The germline V gene has CDR1 SGHTA and CDR2 FQGNSA. In the case of this clone: Its cognate antigen is unknown.

The sequence was obtained from a man aged 18 to 30 in good health. The V gene is TRBV7-2, the J gene TRBJ2-5; maybe TRBD1 (6 bases). Sequencing used naive CD4+ T cells sorted from blood. Subset denoted: CD45RA+ positively selected. The DNA for the CDR3 is TGTGCCAGCAGCTCAGGACAGCCCCGAGGGACCCAGTACTTC. Translating gives CASSSGQPRGTQYF.